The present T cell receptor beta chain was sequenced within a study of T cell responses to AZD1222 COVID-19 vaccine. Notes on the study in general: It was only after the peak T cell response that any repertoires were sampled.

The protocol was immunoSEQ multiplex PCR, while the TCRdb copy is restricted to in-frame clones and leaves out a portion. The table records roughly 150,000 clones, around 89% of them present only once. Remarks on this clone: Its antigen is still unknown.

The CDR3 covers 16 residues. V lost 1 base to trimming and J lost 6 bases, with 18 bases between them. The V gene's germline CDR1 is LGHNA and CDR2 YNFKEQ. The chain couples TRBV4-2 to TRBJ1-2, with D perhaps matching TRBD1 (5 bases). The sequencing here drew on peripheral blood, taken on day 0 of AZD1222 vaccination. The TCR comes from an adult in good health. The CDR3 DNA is TGTGCCAGCAGCCAAGGCAGGGACTCCTTTAGAGATGGCTACACCTTC. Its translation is CASSQGRDSFRDGYTF.